The 32 T cell receptor beta chains below come from one sample, sequenced in a study of T cell repertoires in cytomegalovirus infection. TCRdb reanalysed the reads using MiXCR and keeps one entry per CDR3 protein. The sample carries nearly 700,000 distinct CDR3 sequences, around 31% recorded once. The antigens these receptors bind are not known. The source was cultured PBMCs, collected from culture after CMV antigen stimulation. These receptors were obtained from a human donor in good health (CMV status not recorded). Some clones in this sample may be carry-over from other donors' samples.

This rearrangement joins TRBV4-3 to TRBJ2-1; TRBD1 or TRBD2 may be the D gene (5 bases each). The V gene's germline CDR1 is LGHNA and CDR2 YSLEER. Trimming shortened V by 5 bases and J by 9 bases, and 17 bases separated the two germline ends. This CDR3 has 14 amino acids. CDR3 in DNA: TGCGCCAGCAGCTGGGGGATAACCTCCATTGAGCAGTTCTTC. This codes for CASSWGITSIEQFF.

This clonotype was counted ten times or more. CDR3 coding DNA: TGTGCCAGCAGCTTTCAGGGGCCCATTCAGTACTTC. Its protein is CASSFQGPIQYF. V gene TRBV7-2 combines with J gene TRBJ2-4, with D maybe TRBD1 (6 bases). The CDR3 is 12 amino acids. Trimming stripped 3 bases from V and 9 bases from J, with 9 bases between. Germline CDR1 and CDR2: SGHTA and FQGNSA.

The CDR3, as DNA: TGTGCCAGCAGCCAAGATACAAGGGGCAGGCAGCCCCAGCATTTT. Translated: CASSQDTRGRQPQHF. This chain uses TRBV4-2 with TRBJ1-5; D perhaps matches TRBD1 (5 bases). CDR1 is LGHNA, CDR2 YNFKEQ, per germline. V was trimmed by 0 bases and J by 7 bases, leaving 13 bases between them. The CDR3 is 15 residues long.

This clonotype was seen many times. The CDR3 DNA sequence: TGTGCCAGCAGCTATGCGCGAGCGGGGCTAGCCAAAAACATTCAGTACTTC. Amino acids: CASSYARAGLAKNIQYF. The rearrangement links TRBV7-2 to TRBJ2-4; 7 nucleotides align to TRBD2. The germline V gene has CDR1 SGHTA and CDR2 FQGNSA. The CDR3 covers 17 residues. The V and J ends lost 4 bases and 0 bases, in that order; junction bases with no gene match: 9. The complete variable domain, with remaining parts taken from reference TRBV7-2 and TRBJ2-4, reads GAGVSQSPSNKVTEKGKDVELRCDPISGHTALYWYRQSLGQGLEFLIYFQGNSAPDKSGLPSDRFSAERTGGSVSTLTIQRTQQEDSAVYLCASSYARAGLAKNIQYFGAGTRLSVL.

This clonotype appeared once. One end of the junction fails to match germline, which may point to a read error. The chain uses TRBV5-8 and TRBJ2-3; TRBD2 matches at 8 bases. Germline CDR1 SGHTS, CDR2 YDEGEE. The CDR3 runs 16 residues. The CDR3 reads CASSSSGVFGTDTQYF. DNA of the CDR3: TGCGCCAGCAGCAGTAGCGGGGTGTTTGGCACAGATACGCAGTATTTT.

The J gene is TRBJ2-3, the V gene TRBV12-5; D is tentatively TRBD1 or TRBD2 (6 bases each). CDR1 and CDR2 from the germline V gene are LGHNT and FRNRAP. This CDR3 comprises 15 residues. The V end lost 3 bases, the J end lost 0 bases, and 10 bases lay between the germline ends. DNA for the CDR3: TGTGCTAGTGGTTTTCAAGGGGGGAGCACAGATACGCAGTATTTT. Translated, it gives CASGFQGGSTDTQYF.

This rearrangement joins TRBV7-9 to TRBJ1-1; no clear D. The ends were cut back, 1 base at V and 6 bases at J, with 15 bases in the middle. The CDR3 is made up of 15 amino acids. Germline V gives CDR1 SEHNR, CDR2 FQNEAQ (reference sequence). CDR3 nucleotide sequence: TGTGCCAGCAGCTTAGTAGACGCAAGATTCTCTGAAGCTTTCTTT. The encoded protein is CASSLVDARFSEAFF.

The chain recombines TRBV7-8 with TRBJ2-7, with D unresolved. This CDR3 is built from 16 residues. The ends were cut back, 1 base at V and 2 bases at J, with 15 bases in the middle. CDR1 is SGHVS, CDR2 FQNEAQ, per germline. The CDR3 sequence: CASSLGVRTETYEQYF. The DNA of the CDR3 is TGTGCCAGCAGCTTAGGGGTGAGGACGGAAACCTACGAGCAGTACTTC.

This clonotype was observed a handful of times. The genes are TRBV18 and TRBJ2-7; D ambiguous. The V gene lost 2 bases and the J gene lost 0 bases, with 2 bases spanning the gap. Germline V gene lookup returns CDR1 KGHSH and CDR2 LQKENI. This CDR3 has 12 amino acids. This CDR3 reads CASSPYSYEQYF. CDR3 nucleotides: TGTGCCAGCTCACCATACTCCTACGAGCAGTACTTC.

The chain carries TRBV6-1 and TRBJ2-6; 9 nucleotides align to TRBD1. Germline CDR1 reads MNHNS; CDR2 reads SASEGT. V lost 8 bases to trimming and J lost 0 bases; unmatched junction nucleotides: 8. The CDR3 spans 17 residues. The CDR3: CASDPRTGVSGANVLTF. The CDR3 DNA reads TGTGCCAGCGACCCAAGGACAGGGGTCTCTGGGGCCAACGTCCTGACTTTC.

There are many counts of this clonotype. The chain has TRBV7-2 and TRBJ1-5, with D unresolved. The V end was cut by 5 bases, the J end by 2 bases, with 16 bases between. This CDR3 has 16 amino acids. Germline V lookup: CDR1 SGHTA, CDR2 FQGNSA. The CDR3 here is CASSPQGRDGNQPQHF. The CDR3 bases are TGTGCCAGCAGCCCCCAAGGGAGGGATGGCAATCAGCCCCAGCATTTT.

This clonotype appeared a few times. The chain joins TRBV4-1 to TRBJ1-2, with D possibly being TRBD1 (5 bases). The ends were cut back, 3 bases at V and 0 bases at J, with 11 bases in the middle. The CDR3 extends over 15 amino acids. CDR1 and CDR2 (germline): MGHRA, YSYEKL. CDR3 DNA sequence: TGCGCCAGCAGCCAGGAGGGGAGGACTAACTATGGCTACACCTTC. The encoded protein is CASSQEGRTNYGYTF.

This chain connects TRBV7-2 to TRBJ2-5, with 8 bases matching TRBD2. Germline V lookup: CDR1 SGHTA, CDR2 FQGNSA. CDR3 length: 15 amino acids. The J segment lost 1 base and the V segment lost 6 bases, leaving 7 bases of the junction unmatched. The CDR3 DNA sequence: TGTGCCAGCAGACCCACAGCGGGGGTCCAAGAGACCCAGTACTTC. It specifies CASRPTAGVQETQYF.

V is TRBV20-1 and J is TRBJ2-7; 12 bases are shared with TRBD2. V was clipped by 5 bases and J by 4 bases; unmatched bases: 15. Germline CDR1 DFQATT, CDR2 SNEGSKA (reference sequence). This CDR3 comprises 17 residues. As DNA, the CDR3 is TGCAGTGCTGCGACTAGCGGGAGAGGGTACTACGGATACGAGCAGTACTTC. Translating it yields CSAATSGRGYYGYEQYF.

The rearrangement joins TRBV6-1 to TRBJ1-1, with a tentative D call TRBD1 (6 bases). Germline V gives CDR1 MNHNS, CDR2 SASEGT. V lost 2 bases and J lost 5, with 12 bases in between. The CDR3 has 14 amino acids. The chain's CDR3 is CASSEFSGVTEAFF. The CDR3 nucleotides are TGTGCCAGCAGTGAATTCTCAGGGGTTACTGAAGCTTTCTTT.

The genes are TRBV4-3 and TRBJ2-6; 9 bases align to TRBD2. The length of the CDR3 is 19 residues. The germline V gene encodes CDR1 LGHNA and CDR2 YSLEER. Trimming removed 1 base from V and 0 bases from J; junction bases left unmatched: 7. This CDR3 is CASSQARGRALSGANVLTF. The CDR3 DNA follows: TGCGCCAGCAGCCAAGCCCGCGGGAGGGCCCTCTCTGGGGCCAACGTCCTGACTTTC.

The table lists this clonotype with a few counts. CDR3 in amino acids: CASRRQGDTEAFF. CDR3 DNA sequence: TGTGCCAGCAGACGTCAGGGTGACACTGAAGCTTTCTTT. V is TRBV6-2 or TRBV6-3 and J is TRBJ1-1; D may be TRBD1 (5 bases). V shed 6 bases and J shed 3 bases, with 11 bases lying between them. This CDR3 has 13 amino acids. Germline-derived CDR1 and CDR2 are MNHEY and SVGEGT.

This clonotype was seen more than once but under ten times. The rearrangement uses TRBV7-2 and TRBJ1-1; 7 bases agree with TRBD1. V lost 3 bases and J lost 3; bases outside the gene matches: 4. The CDR3 loop spans 14 amino acids. CDR1 is SGHTA and CDR2 is FQGNSA in the germline V gene. CDR3 DNA sequence: TGTGCCAGCAGCTTGGCAGGGGGGCACACTGAAGCTTTCTTT. Its protein product is CASSLAGGHTEAFF.

The chain carries TRBV27 and TRBJ1-2; no reliable D call. Germline CDR1 MNHEY, CDR2 SMNVEV (reference sequence). The CDR3 runs 15 residues. Trimming removed 5 bases from V and 4 bases from J, with 17 bases in between. The CDR3 sequence: CASSRRGGDFYGYTF. The CDR3 DNA sequence: TGTGCCAGCAGTCGCCGTGGCGGAGACTTCTATGGCTACACCTTC.

This clonotype appeared a few times. This chain joins TRBV24-1 and TRBJ2-5, with 12 bases that match TRBD2. CDR3 length: 17 amino acids. V was clipped by 4 bases and J by 7 bases; unmatched bases: 12. Germline CDR1 KGHDR, CDR2 SFDVKD. The CDR3 nucleotides read TGTGCCACCAGTGACCGGACTAGCGGGGCGACGTCTGGGACCCAGTACTTC. This codes for CATSDRTSGATSGTQYF.

This clonotype showed up many times. V and J are TRBV7-2 and TRBJ2-1, with TRBD2 matching 15 bases. Trimming at V came to 3 bases and at J to 6 bases, leaving 3 bases not matched to a gene. There are 16 residues in the CDR3. Germline assignment: CDR1 SGHTA and CDR2 FQGNSA. CDR3 protein: CASSLRTSGRANEQFF. CDR3 nucleotide sequence: TGTGCCAGCAGCTTGAGGACTAGCGGGAGGGCCAATGAGCAGTTCTTC.

The V call is TRBV27, the J call TRBJ1-4; 8 bases agree with TRBD1. This CDR3 spans 15 amino acids. Germline CDR1 reads MNHEY; CDR2 reads SMNVEV (reference sequence). Unmatched junction bases numbered 8, after V lost 4 bases and J lost 7 bases. Here the CDR3 reads CASSSLDRVTEKLFF. CDR3 in DNA: TGTGCCAGCAGTTCCCTGGACAGGGTGACTGAAAAACTGTTTTTT.

This chain links TRBV4-1 with TRBJ2-5; 9 positions agree with TRBD1. The germline V gene encodes CDR1 MGHRA and CDR2 YSYEKL. The CDR3 extends over 16 amino acids. Trimming removed 1 base from V and 1 base from J; junction bases left unmatched: 4. CDR3 in DNA: TGCGCCAGCAGCCAAGGGGACAGGGTGGTCCAAGAGACCCAGTACTTC. This encodes CASSQGDRVVQETQYF.

This chain connects TRBV30 to TRBJ1-5, with no clear D. Trimming stripped 3 bases from V and 0 bases from J, with 15 bases between. Per germline, CDR1 GTSNPN and CDR2 SVGIG (reference sequence). The CDR3 has 16 amino acids. The CDR3 loop reads CAWSPSRSYSNQPQHF. Here the CDR3 DNA reads TGTGCCTGGAGCCCAAGCAGGAGCTATAGCAATCAGCCCCAGCATTTT.

V is TRBV7-9 and J is TRBJ1-2; 9 bases agree with TRBD1. V lost 5 bases and J lost 6; bases outside the gene matches: 13. Germline CDR1 is SEHNR and CDR2 is FQNEAQ (reference sequence). There are 16 residues in the CDR3. The CDR3 sequence is CASSPHGDRVGDGYTF. As DNA, the CDR3 is TGTGCCAGCAGCCCCCACGGGGACAGGGTCGGGGATGGCTACACCTTC.

This clonotype was found many times. J is TRBJ1-2 and V is TRBV7-2; tentative D call: TRBD1 (5 bases). The germline gives CDR1 SGHTA, CDR2 FQGNSA. V lost 7 bases, J lost 0 bases, and 15 bases lay in between. This CDR3 comprises 15 residues. The CDR3 spells CASTFQGTANYGYTF. In nucleotides, the CDR3 is TGTGCCAGCACCTTCCAGGGTACAGCTAACTATGGCTACACCTTC.

The J gene is TRBJ1-6, the V gene TRBV6-1; the D gene is possibly TRBD1 (5 bases). There are 14 residues in the CDR3. Trimming shortened V by 7 bases and J by 2 bases, and 9 bases separated the two germline ends. Germline assignment: CDR1 MNHNS and CDR2 SASEGT. CDR3: CASMQGPYNSPLHF. The CDR3 DNA reads TGTGCCAGCATGCAGGGTCCCTATAATTCACCCCTCCACTTT.

The V call is TRBV11-2, the J call TRBJ2-3; 9 bases are shared with TRBD2. CDR1 and CDR2 (germline): SGHAT, FQNNGV. Trimming cost V 5 bases and J 5 bases; bases outside gene matches: 8. There are 15 residues in the CDR3. The CDR3, as DNA: TGTGCCAGCAGCCCCCCTAGCGGGACGATAGATACGCAGTATTTT. Protein sequence: CASSPPSGTIDTQYF.

This clonotype was seen more than once but under ten times. The V gene is TRBV10-3, the J gene TRBJ2-7; D ambiguous. V was trimmed by 7 bases and J by 6 bases, leaving 10 bases between them. The V gene's germline CDR1 is ENHRY and CDR2 SYGVKD. CDR3 length: 11 amino acids. The CDR3 here is CAITESGEQYF. In nucleotides, the CDR3 is TGTGCCATCACCGAGTCGGGCGAGCAGTACTTC.

At least ten counts were recorded for this clonotype. DNA of the CDR3: TGTGCCAGCAGCTTAGGGGCGGTTGTTCAGCCCCAGCATTTT. Protein: CASSLGAVVQPQHF. The rearrangement links TRBV7-2 to TRBJ1-5; the D is unclear. V dropped 1 base and J dropped 6 bases, with 10 bases sitting between them. This CDR3 region has 14 residues. Germline CDR1 SGHTA, CDR2 FQGNSA.

The chain uses TRBV11-3 and TRBJ2-3, with 12 bases fitting TRBD2. After removal of 5 bases from V and 0 bases from J, the junction contained 3 bases not matched to a gene. This CDR3 region has 16 residues. From germline, CDR1 is SGHNT and CDR2 YENEEA. The CDR3 sequence: CASSEGTSGSTDTQYF. The DNA for the CDR3 is TGTGCCAGCAGCGAGGGGACTAGCGGGAGCACAGATACGCAGTATTTT.

This chain joins TRBV7-8 and TRBJ2-3, with D perhaps TRBD2 (5 bases). Germline lookup yields CDR1 SGHVS and CDR2 FQNEAQ. This CDR3 is built from 15 residues. V lost 4 bases and J 6 bases, leaving 17 bases between the germline ends. CDR3 in amino acids: CASSSEGPLADTQYF. The CDR3 DNA follows: TGTGCCAGCAGCTCCGAGGGCCCGCTGGCGGATACGCAGTATTTT.